These 32 T cell receptor beta chains were sequenced from one sample in a study of blood T cell repertoires in COVID-19. Profiling relied on immunoSEQ multiplex PCR, and the TCRdb table lists in-frame clones only, not all of them. The sample holds 150,000 to 200,000 clones, roughly 89% seen once. The sequenced material came from PBMCs or T cells enriched from blood (not recorded which). The receptor set was obtained from a woman in her forties with acute COVID-19.

V is TRBV7-2 and J is TRBJ2-2; 7 bases fit TRBD1. V lost 1 base and J lost 6; bases outside the gene matches: 2. The V gene's germline CDR1 is SGHTA and CDR2 FQGNSA. CDR3 length equals 14 residues. The CDR3 sequence is CASSLGQGAGELFF. The DNA for the CDR3 is TGTGCCAGCAGCTTAGGGCAGGGGGCCGGGGAGCTGTTTTTT.

This chain uses TRBV5-1 with TRBJ2-5, with a weak D call TRBD2 (5 bases). This CDR3 is built from 16 residues. CDR1 and CDR2 from the germline V gene are SGHRS and YFSETQ. V was shortened by 0 bases and J by 1 base, with 13 bases between the two germline ends. The CDR3 coding sequence is TGCGCCAGCAGCTTGGCCGGGGTCTCAGCCCAAGAGACCCAGTACTTC. Translating gives CASSLAGVSAQETQYF. Full variable domain (remainder filled in from reference TRBV5-1 and TRBJ2-5): KAGVTQTPRYLIKTRGQQVTLSCSPISGHRSVSWYQQTPGQGLQFLFEYFSETQRNKGNFPGRFSGRQFSNSRSEMNVSTLELGDSALYLCASSLAGVSAQETQYFGPGTRLLVL.

The chain joins TRBV7-2 to TRBJ2-1; 8 bases match TRBD2. Per germline, CDR1 SGHTA and CDR2 FQGNSA. The CDR3 runs 17 residues. J was trimmed by 6 bases and V by 1 base; bases with no gene match: 11. DNA for the CDR3: TGTGCCAGCAGCTTAGAGGGCGGGAGGCCCTGGTTCAATGAGCAGTTCTTC. Its translation: CASSLEGGRPWFNEQFF. Full variable domain (remainder filled in from reference TRBV7-2 and TRBJ2-1): GAGVSQSPSNKVTEKGKDVELRCDPISGHTALYWYRQSLGQGLEFLIYFQGNSAPDKSGLPSDRFSAERTGGSVSTLTIQRTQQEDSAVYLCASSLEGGRPWFNEQFFGPGTRLTVL.

The CDR3 bases are TGTGCCAGCAGCCTCGGGGGACAGCCCCAGCATTTT. Translating it yields CASSLGGQPQHF. The rearrangement uses TRBV3-1 (or the pseudogene TRBV3-2) and TRBJ1-5, with D tentatively TRBD1 (5 bases). The CDR3 length is 12 residues. The germline V gene encodes CDR1 LGHDT and CDR2 YNNKEL (reference sequence). The V gene lost 4 bases and the J gene lost 7 bases, with 8 bases spanning the gap.

The gene calls are TRBV6-6 and TRBJ2-5; D call uncertain. The CDR3 covers 13 residues. Looked up from germline, CDR1 is MNHNY and CDR2 is SVGAGI (reference sequence). Trimming removed 0 bases at V and 5 bases at J, with 7 bases between. CDR3 in amino acids: CASSYSGRETQYF. The CDR3 nucleotides read TGTGCCAGCAGTTACTCGGGCAGGGAGACCCAGTACTTC.

The chain joins TRBV19 to TRBJ2-1; 9 nucleotides line up with TRBD2. V lost 1 base to trimming and J lost 10 bases; unmatched junction nucleotides: 5. Looked up from germline, CDR1 is LNHDA and CDR2 is SQIVND (reference sequence). The CDR3 length is 14 residues. CDR3 in amino acids: CASSIGGGAWEQFF. The CDR3 coding sequence is TGTGCCAGTAGTATAGGCGGGGGGGCATGGGAGCAGTTCTTC.

This chain connects TRBV28 to TRBJ1-2; 10 bases align to TRBD1. The CDR3 is 15 residues long. V shed 6 bases and J 5 bases; nucleotides not matched to a gene: 9. CDR1 and CDR2 (germline): MDHEN, SYDVKM. DNA for the CDR3: TGTGCCAGCAGATCGACAGGGGGCGCTTCGTATGGCTACACCTTC. Amino acid sequence: CASRSTGGASYGYTF.

V and J are TRBV2 and TRBJ1-6; D perhaps matches TRBD1 (6 bases). V lost 2 bases, J lost 13 bases, and 18 bases lay in between. This CDR3 region has 15 residues. Germline CDR1 SNHLY, CDR2 FYNNEI. The CDR3 nucleotides read TGTGCCAGCAGTGAATTGGGCCAGGGGAAAAGGCCCCTCCACTTT. Translation gives CASSELGQGKRPLHF.

The chain uses TRBV15 and TRBJ1-2; D might be TRBD1 (5 bases). Trimming left V 3 bases short and J 2 bases short, with 10 bases between. Looked up from germline, CDR1 is LNHNV and CDR2 is YYDKDF (reference sequence). CDR3 length: 14 amino acids. In nucleotides, the CDR3 is TGTGCCACCAGCAGTATAGGGGCCAACTATGGCTACACCTTC. Encoded protein: CATSSIGANYGYTF.

This clone was counted only a few times. This sequence joins TRBV7-2 and TRBJ1-2; a weak D match, TRBD1 (6 bases). CDR1 SGHTA and CDR2 FQGNSA come from the germline V gene. The CDR3 has 16 residues. Between the trimmed V and J ends, which lost 5 bases and 5 bases, there was a span of 21 bases. The CDR3 spells CASSPRGRVVGYGYTF. CDR3 in DNA: TGTGCCAGCAGCCCTAGGGGGAGGGTGGTGGGGTATGGCTACACCTTC.

The chain has TRBV30 and TRBJ2-3; the D gene is possibly TRBD1 (6 bases). The CDR3 consists of 15 residues. V lost 1 base and J 2 bases, leaving 13 bases between the germline ends. The germline gives CDR1 GTSNPN, CDR2 SVGIG (reference sequence). In DNA form, the CDR3 reads TGTGCCTGGAGTGAACAGGGTTTGACCACAGATACGCAGTATTTT. Its protein product is CAWSEQGLTTDTQYF.

The chain is built from TRBV7-2 and TRBJ1-3; 7 nucleotides match TRBD1. V was clipped by 5 bases and J by 2 bases; unmatched bases: 6. This CDR3 comprises 15 residues. The V gene's germline CDR1 is SGHTA and CDR2 FQGNSA. The CDR3 DNA sequence: TGTGCCAGCAGCCTCACAGGGGCTCCTGGAAACACCATATATTTT. It yields the protein CASSLTGAPGNTIYF.

This chain connects TRBV15 to TRBJ2-2, with D possibly matching TRBD2 (5 bases). The CDR3 runs to 18 residues. V lost 0 bases and J lost 5, with 19 bases in between. Germline V gene lookup returns CDR1 LNHNV and CDR2 YYDKDF (reference sequence). This CDR3 reads CATSRDPSASPGTGELFF. As DNA, the CDR3 is TGTGCCACCAGCAGAGATCCCTCGGCTAGCCCCGGGACCGGGGAGCTGTTTTTT.

V gene TRBV14 combines with J gene TRBJ2-7, with no clear D. V gave up 3 bases and J gave up 0 bases, with 15 bases separating them. CDR3 size: 16 residues. Germline CDR1 is SGHDN and CDR2 is FVKESK. As DNA, the CDR3 is TGTGCCAGCAGCCAGCTACCTGGCAGGCCCTCCTACGAGCAGTACTTC. Translated: CASSQLPGRPSYEQYF. Based on the CDR3 plus reference TRBV14 and TRBJ2-7, the full variable domain is EAGVTQFPSHSVIEKGQTVTLRCDPISGHDNLYWYRRVMGKEIKFLLHFVKESKQDESGMPNNRFLAERTGGTYSTLKVQPAELEDSGVYFCASSQLPGRPSYEQYFGPGTRLTVT.

This sequence joins TRBV6-2 or TRBV6-3 and TRBJ2-7; TRBD1 agrees at 7 bases. The germline V gene encodes CDR1 MNHEY and CDR2 SVGEGT. Losses at the gene ends were 6 bases for V and 5 bases for J; bases not matched to a gene: 7. This CDR3 has 13 amino acids. The DNA of the CDR3 is TGTGCCAGCAGCCGCGGACAGGCGCACGAGCAGTACTTC. It specifies CASSRGQAHEQYF.

The chain combines TRBV5-1 with TRBJ2-7, with a possible D match to TRBD1 (5 bases). CDR1 is SGHRS and CDR2 is YFSETQ in the germline V gene. The CDR3 extends over 14 amino acids. With 6 bases removed from V and 6 bases from J, the gap between germline ends came to 19 bases. Here the CDR3 DNA reads TGCGCCAGCACCCATGGACCCCAGGGCCGCGAGCAGTACTTC. It specifies CASTHGPQGREQYF.

The gene calls are TRBV14 and TRBJ2-1; a weak D match, TRBD1 (7 bases). Germline values: CDR1 SGHDN, CDR2 FVKESK. The V end was cut by 4 bases, the J end by 8 bases, with 12 bases between. The CDR3 has 13 amino acids. The CDR3 loop reads CASSLQGGHEQFF. The CDR3 region has the DNA TGTGCCAGCAGCCTGCAGGGGGGACATGAGCAGTTCTTC. Drawing the rest from reference TRBV14 and TRBJ2-1, the complete variable domain is EAGVTQFPSHSVIEKGQTVTLRCDPISGHDNLYWYRRVMGKEIKFLLHFVKESKQDESGMPNNRFLAERTGGTYSTLKVQPAELEDSGVYFCASSLQGGHEQFFGPGTRLTVL.

The V gene is TRBV30, the J gene TRBJ1-1; no clear D. The V and J ends lost 2 bases and 0 bases respectively, with 7 bases between them. The CDR3 covers 13 residues. Germline lookup yields CDR1 GTSNPN and CDR2 SVGIG (reference sequence). For the CDR3, the DNA is TGTGCCTGGAGTCAATACATGAACACTGAAGCTTTCTTT. Its protein is CAWSQYMNTEAFF.

The chain uses TRBV11-2 and TRBJ2-7, with TRBD1 identical over 11 bases. The V gene end was trimmed by 5 bases and the J gene end by 5 bases; junction bases not matched to a gene: 5. The CDR3 runs 14 residues. Germline V gene data show CDR1 as SGHAT and CDR2 as FQNNGV. Written as DNA, the CDR3 is TGTGCCAGCAGCCCCAGGACAGGGGGCAACGAGCAGTACTTC. Protein: CASSPRTGGNEQYF.

The rearrangement uses TRBV5-4 and TRBJ2-7; 9 bases fit TRBD2. Germline V gives CDR1 SGHNT, CDR2 YYREEE (reference sequence). J gave up 5 bases and V 5 bases, and 5 bases lay outside the gene matches. The CDR3 length is 13 residues. The CDR3 here is CASSYPSGDEQYF. CDR3 coding DNA: TGTGCCAGCAGTTATCCTAGCGGGGACGAGCAGTACTTC. Full variable domain (missing parts from reference TRBV5-4 and TRBJ2-7): ETGVTQSPTHLIKTRGQQVTLRCSSQSGHNTVSWYQQALGQGPQFIFQYYREEENGRGNFPPRFSGLQFPNYSSELNVNALELDDSALYLCASSYPSGDEQYFGPGTRLTVT.

The CDR3 coding sequence is TGTGCCAGCAGCGGAGGGACGCTCATGAACACTGAAGCTTTCTTT. As protein: CASSGGTLMNTEAFF. The chain joins TRBV3-1 (or the pseudogene TRBV3-2) to TRBJ1-1; tentative D call: TRBD1 (5 bases). The germline V gene encodes CDR1 LGHDT and CDR2 YNNKEL (reference sequence). V gave up 5 bases and J gave up 0 bases, with 13 bases separating them. The CDR3 spans 15 residues.

This clone was seen only once. The chain links TRBV5-6 to TRBJ1-5, with a possible D match to TRBD1 (5 bases). V was clipped by 4 bases and J by 4 bases, with 12 bases between them. Per germline, CDR1 SGHDT and CDR2 YYEEEE. CDR3 length: 14 residues. The CDR3 DNA is TGTGCCAGCAGCCGTTTTCGGGGGAATCAGCCCCAGCATTTT. Residues: CASSRFRGNQPQHF.

The V gene is TRBV5-1, the J gene TRBJ2-1, with 10 bases fitting TRBD2. Trimming removed 0 bases from V and 8 bases from J; junction bases left unmatched: 5. Germline lookup yields CDR1 SGHRS and CDR2 YFSETQ. The CDR3 consists of 15 residues. The CDR3 DNA is TGCGCCAGCAGCTTGGCAGCGGGAGGGCCCGATGAGCAGTTCTTC. As protein: CASSLAAGGPDEQFF.

DNA of the CDR3: TGTGCCAGTAGTATGCGGGGGGACAGGGCCTACGAGCAGTACTTC. It translates to CASSMRGDRAYEQYF. The chain links TRBV19 to TRBJ2-7, with a weak D call TRBD1 (9 bases). Between the trimmed V and J ends, which lost 3 bases and 2 bases, there was a span of 14 bases. Germline V gives CDR1 LNHDA, CDR2 SQIVND (reference sequence). This CDR3 comprises 15 residues.

J is TRBJ2-7 and V is TRBV5-1; 8 bases are shared with TRBD2. Looked up from germline, CDR1 is SGHRS and CDR2 is YFSETQ. With 5 bases clipped from V and 0 bases from J, the junction kept 4 bases outside the gene matches. The CDR3 length is 14 residues. In DNA form, the CDR3 reads TGCGCCAGCAGTTACACTAGCGGCTCCTACGAGCAGTACTTC. Translation gives CASSYTSGSYEQYF. Based on the CDR3 plus reference TRBV5-1 and TRBJ2-7, the full variable domain is KAGVTQTPRYLIKTRGQQVTLSCSPISGHRSVSWYQQTPGQGLQFLFEYFSETQRNKGNFPGRFSGRQFSNSRSEMNVSTLELGDSALYLCASSYTSGSYEQYFGPGTRLTVT.

The chain carries TRBV5-4 and TRBJ1-1; D perhaps matches TRBD1 (5 bases). CDR1 is SGHNT, CDR2 YYREEE, per germline (reference sequence). This CDR3 spans 12 amino acids. Trimming stripped 5 bases from V and 5 bases from J, with 10 bases between. CDR3 sequence (DNA): TGTGCCAGCAGTCCTGGGGGGACTGAAGCTTTCTTT. Amino acids: CASSPGGTEAFF. Together with reference TRBV5-4 and TRBJ1-1, the CDR3 gives the full variable domain: ETGVTQSPTHLIKTRGQQVTLRCSSQSGHNTVSWYQQALGQGPQFIFQYYREEENGRGNFPPRFSGLQFPNYSSELNVNALELDDSALYLCASSPGGTEAFFGQGTRLTVV.

This clone was counted a single time. The chain couples TRBV2 to TRBJ2-2, with D possibly TRBD1 on 6 matching bases. Germline CDR1 and CDR2: SNHLY and FYNNEI. This CDR3 is built from 13 residues. V was trimmed by 6 bases and J by 5 bases, leaving 10 bases between them. CDR3 sequence: CASSYRETGELFF. The DNA of the CDR3 is TGTGCCAGCAGCTACAGGGAGACCGGGGAGCTGTTTTTT.

This clone was seen once. The V call is TRBV9, the J call TRBJ2-5; 7 bases fit TRBD2. This CDR3 has 15 residues. The germline V gene encodes CDR1 SGDLS and CDR2 YYNGEE. Losses at the gene ends were 0 bases for V and 2 bases for J; bases not matched to a gene: 4. CDR3 residues: CASSVGMGGQETQYF. For the CDR3, the DNA is TGTGCCAGCAGCGTAGGAATGGGGGGGCAAGAGACCCAGTACTTC. The variable domain in full, with the rest retrieved from reference TRBV9 and TRBJ2-5, is DSGVTQTPKHLITATGQRVTLRCSPRSGDLSVYWYQQSLDQGLQFLIQYYNGEERAKGNILERFSAQQFPDLHSELNLSSLELGDSALYFCASSVGMGGQETQYFGPGTRLLVL.

This chain connects TRBV18 to TRBJ2-3, with 10 nucleotides matching TRBD2. The CDR3 has 16 amino acids. Trimming removed 5 bases from V and 8 bases from J; junction bases left unmatched: 13. From germline, CDR1 is KGHSH and CDR2 LQKENI. The CDR3 bases are TGTGCCAGCTCAACCATGGCTAGCGGGAGTCTTGGTACGCAGTATTTT. Protein sequence: CASSTMASGSLGTQYF.

The rearrangement uses TRBV7-9 and TRBJ1-4; 9 bases agree with TRBD1. CDR1 and CDR2 from the germline V gene are SEHNR and FQNEAQ (reference sequence). The V and J ends lost 5 bases and 3 bases, in that order; junction bases with no gene match: 4. The CDR3 consists of 15 residues. CDR3 DNA: TGTGCCAGCAGCGCCGGACAGGGGTCTAATGAAAAACTGTTTTTT. Protein: CASSAGQGSNEKLFF.

V is TRBV6-4 and J is TRBJ2-1, with 8 bases aligning to TRBD1. V was pared by 6 bases and J by 7 bases, with 14 bases of the junction left unmatched. The CDR3 is 16 amino acids. Per germline, CDR1 MRHNA and CDR2 SNTAGT. CDR3 nucleotides: TGTGCCAGCAGCGCCTACCAGACAGGGGCATTAAATGAGCAGTTCTTC. Protein product: CASSAYQTGALNEQFF.

The chain uses TRBV11-3 and TRBJ1-1, with unresolved D. The CDR3 spans 13 residues. V lost 6 bases to trimming and J lost 1 base, with 9 bases between them. CDR1 is SGHNT and CDR2 is YENEEA in the germline V gene. CDR3 DNA sequence: TGTGCCAGCAGGAAAACAGAGAACACTGAAGCTTTCTTT. Encoded protein: CASRKTENTEAFF.